Given below is one T cell receptor (beta chain) in context. Its antigen remains unidentified. No base quality information exists; no much larger clone differs at one position. TCR CDR3 regions were amplified from genomic DNA by multiplex PCR using the deep immunoSEQ assay. For each cell subset, the extracted genomic DNA was distributed evenly across all wells of several immunoSEQ 96-well plates, and each plate served as one replicate. Each replicate PCR for sorted subsets received about 200 ng genomic DNA, equal to about 30,000 T cell genomes. Purified libraries were quantified with a Qubit 3.0 fluorometer, sized on a Bioanalyzer 2100, and re-quantified with the KAPA Library Quantification kit. Every immunoSEQ 96-well plate was sequenced on a separate single-read 150-cycle Illumina NextSeq 550 flow cell. Per the original workflow: The immunoSEQ output contained only junctional sequences without quality scores, so filtering could not match that applied to full-length reads. Sequences were annotated with PyIR, a Python wrapper for IgBLAST v1.9, and V/J genes and CDR3 were assigned using IMGT germline references. Any read was removed if the V/J assignment was weak (E-value above 1e-6), the CDR3 was missing, or the read contained stop codons, out-of-frame junctions, or ambiguous translated residues. V3J clonotypes were defined as sequences sharing an identical inferred V gene, J gene, and CDR3 amino acid sequence. Percentage overlap between repertoires was calculated by dividing the number of shared unique clonotypes by the size of the smaller repertoire. Richness of each repertoire was evaluated using RTK rarefaction, the Chao1 estimator, and Recon v2.1 estimates of unobserved clonotypes. For all TCRbeta clonotypes obtained by the gDNA method from a handful of donors, generation probabilities were computed with OLGA. Not all clones reach the TCRdb copy of this immuneACCESS table, which keeps in-frame sequences only. Checked studies attribute under half of the gap to unresolved V genes and leave the rest unexplained. V and J calls plus clone size are reproduced from that table; the DNA served to infer D and trimming. Here the sample has fewer than 850,000 clones; approximately 97% occur a single time. The leading ten clones occupy over 0.2% of the sample.

The sample comes from a study of shared clonotypes between healthy human individuals (dated by TCRdb to the early 2020s). Background for the entire study: The cohort comprised a couple of women and three men aged 18 to 49 years. Per donor, three plates each were used for CD4 naive and CD4 memory, two for CD8 naive, and one for CD8 memory. To estimate repertoire size and how much clonotype sharing occurs between individuals, the study deeply sequenced the blood TCR repertoires of several healthy adults. To increase sequencing depth and limit assay-specific biases, TCR repertoire library preparation and sequencing were carried out by different laboratories using diverse techniques. Between about 0.85 and 8.9 billion PBMCs per donor were obtained by leukapheresis. The full study reports these points: Sampling was restricted to blood, and TCR repertoires in tissue are likely to differ from TCR repertoires in blood. Even with the large sequencing depth, rarefaction of the sorted-subset datasets indicated that sequencing was incomplete. Clonotypes shared by all four sorted-subset donors showed higher generation probabilities than non-shared clonotypes. When several donors were compared, the shared fraction of clonotypes was roughly 5% for naive CD4, roughly 3.3% for naive CD8, more than 2% for memory CD4, and 0.4% for memory CD8. The genetic and exposure-history diversity represented was limited by the small number of donors. Naive subsets generally had larger estimated clonotype richness than memory subsets did. Based on pairwise subsampling, the degree of clonotype sharing among donors was expected to be affected by sequencing depth.

Measured from the cysteine to the phenylalanine, the CDR3 is 16 residues long. Only CDR3 DNA remains: 48 bases, in frame from the first base. The V end loses 5 bases and the J end loses 4 bases, and a stretch of 20 bases separates them. According to the germline V gene, CDR1 reads MDHEN and CDR2 reads SYDVKM. CD8 naive samples consisted of CD45RO-negative cells that were positively selected for CCR7, yielding a CD45RA+CCR7+ population without TemRA cells. Donors were healthy HIV-negative adults with no recently reported acute infections or vaccinations. All donors were Caucasian adults living in Nashville, Tennessee, USA. After blood collection by leukapheresis, PBMCs were isolated using Ficoll-Histopaque density gradient centrifugation and then cryopreserved in the vapor phase of liquid nitrogen. Analytical flow cytometry was used to check the purity and quantity of each magnetically sorted T cell population. Genomic DNA was isolated from every sorted fraction and measured by UV absorbance on a Nanodrop 2000c.

The chain is made from TRBV28 and TRBJ2-5; a tentative D match to TRBD1 spans 6 bases. The sample taken for sequencing was naive CD8+ T cells sorted from blood. This sample's cell subset or site label indicates: CD45RA+CCR7+. This TCR was recovered from a man aged 25 to 40 in good health. The CDR3 reads as follows: CASSPGEQGLPETQYF. The nucleotide sequence is given as TGTGCCAGCAGTCCCGGGGAACAGGGTCTGCCAGAGACCCAGTACTTC.